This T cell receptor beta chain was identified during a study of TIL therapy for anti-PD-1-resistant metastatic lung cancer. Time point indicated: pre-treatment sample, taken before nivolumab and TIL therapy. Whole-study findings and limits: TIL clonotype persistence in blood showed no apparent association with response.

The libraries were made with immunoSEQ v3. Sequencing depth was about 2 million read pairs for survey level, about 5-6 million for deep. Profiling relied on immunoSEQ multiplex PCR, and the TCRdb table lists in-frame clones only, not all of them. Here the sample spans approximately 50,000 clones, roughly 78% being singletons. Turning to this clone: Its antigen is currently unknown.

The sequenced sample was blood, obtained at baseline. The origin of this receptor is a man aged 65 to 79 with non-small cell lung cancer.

The CDR3 DNA reads TGTGCCAGCAGCTTAGCGCGGCGGGGGTGGACAGATACGCAGTATTTT. As protein: CASSLARRGWTDTQYF. The J gene is TRBJ2-3, the V gene TRBV7-9, with TRBD2 matching over 7 bases. The CDR3 totals 16 residues. CDR1 and CDR2 from the germline V gene are SEHNR and FQNEAQ (reference sequence). After removal of 0 bases from V and 3 bases from J, the junction contained 6 bases not matched to a gene.